These T cell receptor beta chains were read from a single sample in a study of T cell responses to AZD1222 COVID-19 vaccine. Method: immunoSEQ multiplex PCR; TCRdb's copy keeps in-frame clones and lacks some. This table holds more than 95,000 clones, about 89% found once. The sample was peripheral blood, taken on day 0 of AZD1222 vaccination. The receptors shown here come from an adult in good health. The CDR3 runs from the conserved cysteine through the conserved F or W. The D gene is left open where the match is weak. The size entry is marked missing in some rows and otherwise reads once, few, many or a size class.

clone size	D gene	V gene	J gene	CDR3 DNA	CDR3 protein
.	.	TRBV2	TRBJ1-1	TGTGCCACATCGAACTTATCGGGTGACACTGAAGCTTTCTTT	CATSNLSGDTEAFF
.	.	TRBV9	TRBJ1-3	TGTGCCAGCGGATCCCCGGGAAACACCATATATTTT	CASGSPGNTIYF
.	.	TRBV5-1	TRBJ2-7	TGCGCCAGCAGCTTGGTTCCTTACGAGCAGTACTTC	CASSLVPYEQYF
.	TRBD1	TRBV10-2	TRBJ1-1	TGCGCCAGCAGCAATAACAGGGGGCTAGGCACTGAAGCTTTCTTT	CASSNNRGLGTEAFF
.	TRBD2	TRBV5-1	TRBJ2-2	TGCGCCAGCAGCTTCGAGCGGGAGGGAAGGACCGGGGAGCTGTTTTTT	CASSFEREGRTGELFF
.	.	TRBV7-9	TRBJ2-5	TGTGCCAGCAGTGGGGGACCGCAATCGGAGACCCAGTACTTC	CASSGGPQSETQYF
.	.	TRBV3-1/TRBV3-2	TRBJ1-3	TGTGCCAGCAGCCATTATGGCAGCTTCTCTGGAAACACCATATATTTT	CASSHYGSFSGNTIYF
once	TRBD1	TRBV9	TRBJ1-2	TGTGCCAGCAGCACCGGGGGACAGCTTAACTATGGCTACACCTTC	CASSTGGQLNYGYTF
.	.	TRBV16	TRBJ1-2	TGTGCCAGCAGCCAATTCCGGGTTGGCTACACCTTC	CASSQFRVGYTF
.	TRBD1	TRBV6-6	TRBJ1-2	TGTGCCGGGCAGGGGGCGCGTGGCTACACCTTC	CAGQGARGYTF
once	.	TRBV7-9	TRBJ1-1	TGTGCCAGCAGCCTCGAGGTTAGCACTGAAGCTTTCTTT	CASSLEVSTEAFF
.	.	TRBV7-8	TRBJ2-2	TGTGCCAGCAGCCTTAGTAGATCTAGGACCGGGGAGCTGTTTTTT	CASSLSRSRTGELFF
few	.	TRBV19	TRBJ1-5	TGTGCCAGTAGTATCGATGGTCAGCCCCAGCATTTT	CASSIDGQPQHF
.	TRBD1	TRBV7-8	TRBJ2-7	TGTGCCAGCAGCATCTTGACAGGGGGCCAGGACGAGCAGTACTTC	CASSILTGGQDEQYF
.	.	TRBV3-1/TRBV3-2	TRBJ1-5	TGTGCCAGCAGCGGCCCCTCCAAACAACAGCCCCAGCATTTT	CASSGPSKQQPQHF
.	TRBD2	TRBV7-2	TRBJ2-1	TGTGCCAGCAGCTGGGGAAGACTAGCGGGAGGGGGCTCCTACAATGAGCAGTTCTTC	CASSWGRLAGGGSYNEQFF
.	.	TRBV2	TRBJ1-5	TGTGCCAGCAGTGAGATAGAAACCAATCAGCCCCAGCATTTT	CASSEIETNQPQHF
.	TRBD2	TRBV2	TRBJ2-3	TGTGCCAGCAGTGAAGAGCGGGGGCCCTCAGATACGCAGTATTTT	CASSEERGPSDTQYF
.	.	TRBV18	TRBJ1-4	TGTGCCAGCTCCCCCGGGCAGGGTGCGGATGAAAAACTGTTTTTT	CASSPGQGADEKLFF
.	.	TRBV21-1	TRBJ1-5	TGTGCCAGCAGCAAAGTACCCAAAGTGAGTCAGCCCCAGCATTTT	CASSKVPKVSQPQHF
.	.	TRBV7-2	TRBJ2-3	TGTGCCAGCAGCTTAGGGGTCCCAGATACGCAGTATTTT	CASSLGVPDTQYF
.	.	TRBV7-2	TRBJ1-1	TGTGCCAGCAGCTTAGGGGGTGGGATAAACACTGAAGCTTTCTTT	CASSLGGGINTEAFF
.	TRBD1	TRBV19	TRBJ1-1	TGTGCCAGTAGGACGATAACAGGGGGCTACACTGAAGCTTTCTTT	CASRTITGGYTEAFF
.	.	TRBV7-2	TRBJ1-1	TGTGCCAGCAGCTTAATGAGGAGAAATGAAGCTTTCTTT	CASSLMRRNEAFF
.	.	TRBV5-8	TRBJ1-1	TGTGCCAGCAGCTTGGGGGGACAAGTGAACACTGAAGCTTTCTTT	CASSLGGQVNTEAFF
.	TRBD1	TRBV29-1	TRBJ1-4	TGCAGCGCTGGGGCGAACAGGGGGACTAATGAAAAACTGTTTTTT	CSAGANRGTNEKLFF
many	.	TRBV7-9	TRBJ2-7	TGTGCCAGCAGCCTACCGGGCTTCCCTTACGAGCAGTACTTC	CASSLPGFPYEQYF
.	TRBD1	TRBV6-4	TRBJ1-2	TGTGCCAGCCTTGACAGGGGCACTCTAAACTATGGCTACACCTTC	CASLDRGTLNYGYTF
.	.	TRBV2	TRBJ2-3	TGTGCCAGCAGTGGGGGACCCAAAGATACGCAGTATTTT	CASSGGPKDTQYF
.	.	TRBV18	TRBJ1-1	TGTGCCAGCTCACCACGGCGGAACTGGAACACTGAAGCTTTCTTT	CASSPRRNWNTEAFF
once	TRBD2	TRBV9	TRBJ2-1	TGTGCCAGCAGCGTACGGGAGGGGACGGGTGAGCAGTTCTTC	CASSVREGTGEQFF
.	TRBD1	TRBV6-5	TRBJ2-7	TGTGCCAGCAGACTCCCTACAGGGGACGAGCAGTACTTC	CASRLPTGDEQYF
.	.	TRBV6-5	TRBJ1-1	TGTGCCAGCAGTTATGGGGGTCTCGAAGCTTTCTTT	CASSYGGLEAFF
.	TRBD1	TRBV2	TRBJ1-2	TGTGCCAGCAATGGACAGGGACCTAACTATGGCTACACCTTC	CASNGQGPNYGYTF
.	.	TRBV3-1/TRBV3-2	TRBJ2-2	TGTGCCAGCAGCCAAAGGCAGGGGCGGGCCGGGGAGCTGTTTTTT	CASSQRQGRAGELFF
.	.	TRBV2	TRBJ2-1	TGTGCCAGCAGGGCCATGAGCGATGAGCAGTTCTTC	CASRAMSDEQFF
.	TRBD1	TRBV5-1	TRBJ1-6	TGCGCCAGCAGCCGAGGACAGGGGCGTTATTCACCCCTCCACTTT	CASSRGQGRYSPLHF
.	TRBD1	TRBV6-6	TRBJ1-6	TGTGCCAGTGACAGGGGGGGGCCCAATTCACCCCTCCACTTT	CASDRGGPNSPLHF
.	TRBD1	TRBV6-5	TRBJ2-7	TGTGCCAGCCAACAACCTCAGGGGGTTTCCTACGAGCAGTACTTC	CASQQPQGVSYEQYF
.	.	TRBV7-9	TRBJ1-1	TGTGCCAGCAGCTTAGGGTCCCCTAACACTGAAGCTTTCTTT	CASSLGSPNTEAFF
.	.	TRBV6-2/TRBV6-3	TRBJ2-5	TGTGCCAGCAGTGGGACGGAAGAGACCCAGTACTTC	CASSGTEETQYF
.	.	TRBV12-3/TRBV12-4	TRBJ1-5	TGTGCCAGCAGTTTTGTAGGGGAAGTCCAGCATTTT	CASSFVGEVQHF